The entry that follows covers one TCR beta chain sequence. Its antigen is still unknown. The data were produced by immunoSEQ multiplex PCR, yet TCRdb's version contains in-frame clones alone and is incomplete. The data hold about 89,000 clones, with about nine tenths observed a single time. This sample stems from a study of T cell repertoires and HLA-DP antigens. The ends were cut back, 4 bases at V and 6 bases at J, with 10 bases in the middle. This CDR3 has 13 residues. CDR1 and CDR2 from the germline V gene are SGHAT and FQNNGV. This chain links TRBV11-2 with TRBJ1-5, with D unresolved. The clonotype originates from a man in his fifties in good health and CMV-seronegative. The sample comprised CD4+ T cells from PBMCs. The CDR3 is CASSSRGSQPQHF. For the CDR3, the DNA is TGTGCCAGCAGCTCAAGAGGGAGTCAGCCCCAGCATTTT.